The T cell receptor beta chain under discussion was sequenced for a study of blood T cell repertoires in COVID-19. About the study: Spain, Italy and the United States supplied samples that represented acute and convalescent COVID-19.

V was clipped by 1 base and J by 0 bases; unmatched bases: 9. Per germline, CDR1 MDHEN and CDR2 SYDVKM. This CDR3 comprises 18 residues. Residents of approximately 25 US areas, aged about 18 to 95 years, made up the participants. Assignment of participants to cohorts was predicated upon participant-reported clinical history. Sequencing used immunoSEQ multiplex PCR; TCRdb keeps in-frame clones, though not all of them. The data hold roughly 200,000 clones, with 85% observed a single time. The chain recombines TRBV28 with TRBJ2-3; 8 positions match TRBD2. Sequencing was carried out using PBMCs or T cells enriched from blood (not recorded which). This TCR came from a man aged 40-55 years who had recovered from COVID-19. The CDR3 is CASSLLTSATFSTDTQYF. DNA for the CDR3: TGTGCCAGCAGTTTATTGACTAGCGCGACCTTTAGCACAGATACGCAGTATTTT.